This TCR beta chain originates from a study of blood T cell repertoires in COVID-19. As to this clone: Compared with germline, one end of the junction differs, possibly owing to a read error.

Original methodology: Amplification from reference gene primers served as the basis for estimated nucleated cell counts. Clones were sequenced by immunoSEQ multiplex PCR, and TCRdb holds only the in-frame ones, with some missing. V and J calls and clone size come straight from that table; D and trimming were deduced from the DNA. This sample has about 170,000 clones, with about 86% found just once. CDR3 length: 15 residues. The germline V gene encodes CDR1 KGHSH and CDR2 LQKENI. The specimen sequenced was peripheral blood. The sequence was obtained from a human donor with acute or convalescent COVID-19. The donor label of this sample is uncertain. This rearrangement joins TRBV18 to TRBJ2-5; 9 bases line up with TRBD2. The CDR3 region has the DNA TGTGCCAGCTCACCGACACTAGCGGGTAAAGAGGCCCAGTACTTC. This sequence encodes CASSPTLAGKEAQYF.